These T cell receptor beta chains were read from a single sample in a study of control samples from healthy donors and cancer patients. This table comes from immunoSEQ multiplex PCR, and its TCRdb copy is limited to in-frame clones, with some not included. The table includes 90,000 to 100,000 clones, over 60% detected once. Specimen: blood. Receptors originate from a woman in her twenties or thirties in good health. Both conserved end residues are part of each CDR3. The order of the fields is J gene, D gene, clone size, V gene, CDR3 DNA, CDR3 protein. D genes are given only for firm matches. Clone size is stated in some rows and not others, as once, few, many or a class when expanded.

TRBJ1-1,-,-,TRBV19,TGTGCCAGTAGTACCCGGGCCACTGACCCTGAAGCTTTCTTT,CASSTRATDPEAFF
TRBJ1-3,-,-,TRBV30,TGTGCCTGGAGTGTACAAAGCTCTGGAAACACCATATATTTT,CAWSVQSSGNTIYF
TRBJ1-1,-,-,TRBV5-1,TGCGCCAGCAGCCGCGACAGGATCACTGAAGCTTTCTTT,CASSRDRITEAFF
TRBJ2-4,TRBD2,-,TRBV18,TGTGCCAGCTCACCACCGAAGGGACTAGCGGGGGCCGGGTCCAAAAACATTCAGTACTTC,CASSPPKGLAGAGSKNIQYF
TRBJ2-3,TRBD2,-,TRBV9,TGTGCCAGCAGCGCCAGCGGGGGGGCGACAGATACGCAGTATTTT,CASSASGGATDTQYF
TRBJ2-7,TRBD1,-,TRBV11-2,TGTGCCAGCAGCCGCCGGGACAGGGGGCGCGGCGAGCAGTACTTC,CASSRRDRGRGEQYF
TRBJ2-7,TRBD2,once,TRBV7-2,TGTGCCAGCAGTAGAACCGGGACTAGCACCGAGCAGTACTTC,CASSRTGTSTEQYF
TRBJ2-7,-,-,TRBV7-6,TGTGCCACTGGCCGGGACCCCAGCTCCTACGAGCAGTACTTC,CATGRDPSSYEQYF
TRBJ2-3,-,-,TRBV6-5,TGTGCCAGCAGTTACTCTGGGGAAACAGATACGCAGTATTTT,CASSYSGETDTQYF
TRBJ2-3,TRBD2,-,TRBV2,TGTGCCAGCAGTGAATTGCGGGGGGGCGCGGATACGCAGTATTTT,CASSELRGGADTQYF
TRBJ1-4,TRBD1,-,TRBV5-4,TGTGCCAGCAGCTTACTTGGGACAGGAAGTAATGAAAAACTGTTTTTT,CASSLLGTGSNEKLFF
TRBJ2-6,-,once,TRBV6-4,TGTGCCAGCGGGTGGACGGACTCTGGGGCCAACGTCCTGACTTTC,CASGWTDSGANVLTF
TRBJ2-1,TRBD2,once,TRBV2,TGTGCCAGCAGCTTTGCGGGGGATAGCTACAATGAGCAGTTCTTC,CASSFAGDSYNEQFF
TRBJ1-1,-,-,TRBV2,TGTGCCAGCAGTGACAACAGGGCGGCTTTCTTT,CASSDNRAAFF
TRBJ2-3,TRBD2,once,TRBV7-2,TGTGCCAGCAGCATTCTAGCGGGGGGACTCCACACAGATACGCAGTATTTT,CASSILAGGLHTDTQYF